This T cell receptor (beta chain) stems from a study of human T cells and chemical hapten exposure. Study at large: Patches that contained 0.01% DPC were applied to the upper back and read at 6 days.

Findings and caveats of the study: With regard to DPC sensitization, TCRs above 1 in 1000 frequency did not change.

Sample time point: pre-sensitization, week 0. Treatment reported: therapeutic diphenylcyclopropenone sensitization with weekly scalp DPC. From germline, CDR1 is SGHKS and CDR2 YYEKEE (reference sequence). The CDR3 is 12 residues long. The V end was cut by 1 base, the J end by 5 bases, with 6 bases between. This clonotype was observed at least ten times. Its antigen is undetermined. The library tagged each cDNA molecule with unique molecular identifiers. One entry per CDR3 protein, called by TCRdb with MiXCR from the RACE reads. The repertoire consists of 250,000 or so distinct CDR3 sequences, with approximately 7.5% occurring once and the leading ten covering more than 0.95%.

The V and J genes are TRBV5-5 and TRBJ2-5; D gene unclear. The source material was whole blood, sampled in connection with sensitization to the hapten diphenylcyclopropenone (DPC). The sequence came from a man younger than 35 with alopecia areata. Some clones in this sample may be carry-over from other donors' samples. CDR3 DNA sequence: TGTGCCAGCAGCTTGTCGTCGGAGACCCAGTACTTC. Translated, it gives CASSLSSETQYF.